The 16 T cell receptor beta chains listed next were all sequenced from one sample in a study of tumor-infiltrating lymphocytes in primary liver carcinoma. From approximately 550 ng of total RNA, TCR beta-specific cDNA was reverse-transcribed using a constant-region primer. Modified slightly, ARM-PCR produced TCR beta libraries over three nested multiplex PCR rounds. TRBV1-TRBV30 forward primers and a C-beta reverse primer were used in the first two PCR rounds, which each ran for 10 cycles. Via MiXCR, TCRdb re-called the multiplex PCR reads, giving one row per CDR3 protein. The profile shows some 50,000 distinct CDR3 sequences, about two thirds of them singletons. Extraction of RNA together with DNA used about 17-34 mg of unsorted bulk tissue. The sample was liver tumor tissue from sampling region 5. Subset: tumor region T5, tumor centre. The source is a man in his forties with primary liver carcinoma and hepatitis B virus infection.

The chain uses TRBV11-2 and TRBJ1-4; possible D gene TRBD1, 5 bases. V shed 3 bases and J shed 8 bases, with 13 bases lying between them. Germline CDR1 reads SGHAT; CDR2 reads FQNNGV. The CDR3 totals 14 residues. CDR3 nucleotide sequence: TGTGCCAGCAGCTTGGTGATTGGGGACGAAAAACTGTTTTTT. Amino acids: CASSLVIGDEKLFF.

As to this clonotype: This may arise from a read error, as a much more abundant clone is one base away. The J gene is TRBJ1-2, the V gene TRBV30; unclear D gene. Per germline, CDR1 GTSNPN and CDR2 SVGIG (reference sequence). With 3 bases removed from V and 8 bases from J, the gap between germline ends came to 16 bases. The CDR3 extends over 13 amino acids. In DNA, the CDR3 is TGTGCCTGGAGGATTACAGTGGTATGGGGCTACACCTTC. It encodes CAWRITVVWGYTF.

This clonotype was recorded a few times. A single base separates this from a much larger clone, so it may be a read error. The CDR3 sequence is CVSSLQGAGEKLFF. The DNA for the CDR3 is TGTGTCAGCAGTCTTCAGGGGGCGGGCGAAAAACTGTTTTTT. The chain carries TRBV12-3 or TRBV12-4 and TRBJ1-4, with 8 bases lining up with TRBD1. The CDR3 contains 14 residues.

V is TRBV12-3 or TRBV12-4 and J is TRBJ1-5; TRBD1 might be the D (5 bases). The CDR3 runs 14 residues. The CDR3 bases are TGTGATTGCAACCTGGGAGGGGTCGATCAGCCCCAGCATTTT. Protein sequence: CDCNLGGVDQPQHF.

This clonotype has ten or more counts. The chain joins TRBV28 to TRBJ2-1; D gene uncertain. The CDR3 is 11 amino acids. Trimming removed 6 bases at V and 7 bases at J, with 7 bases between. Per germline, CDR1 MDHEN and CDR2 SYDVKM. For the CDR3, the DNA is TGTGCCAGCAGCAAGATTAATGAGCAGTTCTTC. Amino acid sequence: CASSKINEQFF.

Details on this clonotype: One end of the junction does not line up with germline, which may come from a read error. V usage is TRBV6-1 and J usage is TRBJ1-4; tentative D call: TRBD1 (5 bases). This CDR3 comprises 18 residues. Germline CDR1 is MNHNS and CDR2 is SASEGT. This CDR3 reads CASSERGTGAATNERLFF. The CDR3, as DNA: TGTGCCAGCAGTGAAAGAGGAACAGGCGCTGCAACTAATGAAAGACTGTTTTTT.

In this sample, this clonotype turned up once. A junction end diverges from the germline sequence, so it may reflect a read error. The genes are TRBV11-3 and TRBJ1-1; TRBD1 aligns across 7 bases. The germline CDR1 and CDR2 sequences are SGHNT and YENEEA. The CDR3 is 13 residues long. This CDR3 reads CAGSSAGGTEAFF. The CDR3 coding sequence is TGTGCCGGCAGCTCAGCAGGGGGGACTGAGGCTTTCTTT.

The chain carries TRBV6-1 and TRBJ2-3; weak D call: TRBD1 (5 bases). The CDR3 sequence is 15 residues long. Trimming took 10 bases from V and 2 from J, leaving 19 bases between them. Germline V gene lookup returns CDR1 MNHNS and CDR2 SASEGT. The CDR3 sequence: CAIGDGGAATDTQYF. The CDR3 coding sequence is TGTGCCATCGGTGATGGTGGGGCTGCCACAGATACGCAGTATTTT.

The J gene is TRBJ1-6, the V gene TRBV10-2, with D uncertain. V lost 3 bases, J lost 12 bases, and 15 bases lay in between. This CDR3 has 14 amino acids. Germline CDR1 is WSHSY and CDR2 is SAAADI. The CDR3 nucleotides read TGCGCCAGCAGTGAATCAGGTTTTGGATTACCCCTCCACTTT. Its translation: CASSESGFGLPLHF.

For this clonotype: Germline and junction disagree at one end, which may indicate a read error. The rearrangement uses TRBV30 and TRBJ2-2; 13 bases line up with TRBD2. Per the germline V gene, CDR1 is GTSNPN and CDR2 is SVGIG (reference sequence). This CDR3 contains 15 residues. The CDR3 bases are TGTGCCTGGGGGGGGACTAGCGGGGCCACCCGGGAGCTGTTTTTT. Amino acids: CAWGGTSGATRELFF.

The genes are TRBV6-6 and TRBJ2-2; 7 nucleotides line up with TRBD2. The CDR3 covers 17 residues. In germline, CDR1 is MNHNY, CDR2 SVGAGI (reference sequence). The CDR3 region is CVNSRFHGTTNTGELFF. As DNA, the CDR3 is TGTGTCAACAGTCGATTCCACGGGACTACGAACACCGGGGAGCTGTTTTTT.

Regarding this clonotype: One junction end does not reproduce the germline sequence, and a read error may be involved. The rearrangement joins TRBV10-3 to TRBJ2-1, with unresolved D. The CDR3 is made up of 16 amino acids. Germline loops: CDR1 ENHRY, CDR2 SYGVKD. The CDR3 DNA reads TGTGCCATCAGTGACGTTTCGTCTTGCAGCAACAATGAGCAGTTCTTT. Translated: CAISDVSSCSNNEQFF.

The chain is built from TRBV6-1 and TRBJ2-5; D possibly corresponds to TRBD2 (6 bases). Germline assignment: CDR1 MNHNS and CDR2 SASEGT. V lost 11 bases to trimming and J lost 1 base, with 14 bases between them. CDR3 length: 13 residues. The CDR3 loop is CAGTREVQETQYF. CDR3 in DNA: TGTGCCGGCACCAGGGAGGTCCAAGAGACCCAGTACTTC.

A word on this clonotype: One junction end disagrees with the germline gene, perhaps due to a read error. The chain uses TRBV6-4 and TRBJ2-3; the D is unclear. CDR3 length equals 15 residues. The germline V gene encodes CDR1 MRHNA and CDR2 SNTAGT. In DNA, the CDR3 is TGTGTCAGCAGCCTACGAGAAACTAGCACAGATACGCAGTATTTT. Its protein is CVSSLRETSTDTQYF.

The chain links TRBV7-8 to TRBJ2-7, with 9 nucleotides matching TRBD2. Losses at the gene ends were 10 bases for V and 1 base for J; bases not matched to a gene: 11. The CDR3 extends over 15 amino acids. The V gene's germline CDR1 is SGHVS and CDR2 FQNEAQ. CDR3: CANSSLTSGSYEQYF. For the CDR3, the DNA is TGTGCCAACAGTTCCTTGACTAGCGGTTCCTACGAGCAGTACTTC.

In regard to this clonotype: One junction end disagrees with the germline gene, perhaps due to a read error. The rearrangement uses TRBV4-1 and TRBJ2-7, with D unresolved. CDR3 length: 15 amino acids. Germline values: CDR1 MGHRA, CDR2 YSYEKL. The CDR3 protein is CANSQDLGVQYVQYF. CDR3 coding DNA: TGCGCCAACAGCCAAGATTTAGGAGTTCAATACGTGCAGTACTTC.